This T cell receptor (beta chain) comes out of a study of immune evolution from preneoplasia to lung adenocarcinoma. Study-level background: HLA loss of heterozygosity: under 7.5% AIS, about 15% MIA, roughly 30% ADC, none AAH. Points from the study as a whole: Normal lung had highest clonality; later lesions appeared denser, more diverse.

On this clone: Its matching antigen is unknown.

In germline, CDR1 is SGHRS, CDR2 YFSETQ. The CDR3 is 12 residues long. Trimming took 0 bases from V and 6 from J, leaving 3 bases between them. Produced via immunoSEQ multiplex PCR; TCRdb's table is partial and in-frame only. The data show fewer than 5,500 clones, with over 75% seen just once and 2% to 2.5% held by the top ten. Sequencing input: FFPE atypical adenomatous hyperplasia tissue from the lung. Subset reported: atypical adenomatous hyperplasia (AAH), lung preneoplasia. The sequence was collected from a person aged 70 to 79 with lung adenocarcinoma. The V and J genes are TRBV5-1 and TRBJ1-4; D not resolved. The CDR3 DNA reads TGCGCCAGCAGCTTGGACTATGAAAAACTGTTTTTT. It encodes CASSLDYEKLFF.